These 7 T cell receptor beta chains were all obtained from the same sample, sequenced in a study of blood T cell repertoires in COVID-19. Sequencing was performed with immunoSEQ multiplex PCR; in TCRdb, only in-frame clones are kept and a portion is missing. The sample contains 300,000 to 450,000 clones, 80% to 90% of which appear only once. Input material: PBMCs or T cells enriched from blood (not recorded which). All receptors come from a man between 18 and 35 years old who had recovered from COVID-19.

The CDR3 coding sequence is TGTGCCAGCAGCCAGCTACAGCTCTACGAGCAGTACTTC. It is translated as CASSQLQLYEQYF. This chain uses TRBV7-9 with TRBJ2-7; D is ambiguous. With 5 bases removed from V and 3 bases from J, the gap between germline ends came to 11 bases. The CDR3 runs 13 residues. Germline V gives CDR1 SEHNR, CDR2 FQNEAQ (reference sequence).

The CDR3 region has the DNA TGTGCCAGCTCCCGGGACACTGAAGCTTTCTTT. This translates into CASSRDTEAFF. V usage is TRBV9 and J usage is TRBJ1-1, with unresolved D. Deletions cut 7 bases from V and 3 bases from J, with 7 bases between. The CDR3 is 11 residues long. CDR1 is SGDLS, CDR2 YYNGEE, per germline.

The chain has TRBV18 and TRBJ1-1; 8 nucleotides agree with TRBD1. Looked up from germline, CDR1 is KGHSH and CDR2 is LQKENI. Trimming at V came to 2 bases and at J to 3 bases, leaving 2 bases not matched to a gene. The CDR3 is 14 amino acids. The CDR3 coding sequence is TGTGCCAGCTCACCAATGGGACAGGACACTGAAGCTTTCTTT. As protein: CASSPMGQDTEAFF.

The chain is built from TRBV10-3 and TRBJ1-4; 7 bases align to TRBD1. This CDR3 has 17 residues. J gave up 2 bases and V 2 bases, and 8 bases lay outside the gene matches. The germline CDR1 and CDR2 sequences are ENHRY and SYGVKD. CDR3 protein: CAISERQGGGTNEKLFF. The CDR3 region has the DNA TGTGCCATCAGTGAGAGGCAGGGGGGCGGCACTAATGAAAAACTGTTTTTT.

This clone has a handful of counts. The chain employs TRBV3-1 (or the pseudogene TRBV3-2) and TRBJ1-6, with D maybe TRBD1 (5 bases). The germline gives CDR1 LGHDT, CDR2 YNNKEL (reference sequence). V lost 4 bases, J lost 7 bases, and 11 bases lay in between. The CDR3 consists of 14 residues. The CDR3 DNA follows: TGTGCCAGCAGCCCCTTGACAGAAAATTCACCCCTCCACTTT. Protein sequence: CASSPLTENSPLHF.

This clone has a single count. The chain uses TRBV27 and TRBJ2-7, with D maybe TRBD2 (5 bases). The CDR3 totals 13 residues. From germline, CDR1 is MNHEY and CDR2 SMNVEV (reference sequence). Trimming removed 6 bases at V and 3 bases at J, with 12 bases between. CDR3 sequence reads: CASRSILDYEQYF. CDR3 sequence (DNA): TGTGCCAGCAGGAGCATACTAGACTACGAGCAGTACTTC.

The rearrangement uses TRBV18 and TRBJ2-1; TRBD2 agrees at 7 bases. The V segment lost 3 bases and the J segment 9 bases; nucleotides outside the gene matches: 8. Germline CDR1 reads KGHSH; CDR2 reads LQKENI. The CDR3 runs to 14 residues. DNA of the CDR3: TGTGCCAGCTCACCCCGGGCGGGAGAGTCTGAGCAGTTCTTC. The encoded protein is CASSPRAGESEQFF.